The subject of this entry is one T cell receptor beta chain. The entry originates in a study of blood T cell repertoires in COVID-19. Sequencing was performed with immunoSEQ multiplex PCR; in TCRdb, only in-frame clones are kept and a portion is missing. Among 200,000 to 300,000 clones listed, around 82% were seen once. The sequenced sample consisted of peripheral blood. This receptor was obtained from a woman aged 70 to 79 with acute or convalescent COVID-19.

The CDR3 protein is CASSLRRLSGPLYEQYF. The CDR3 DNA sequence: TGTGCCAGCAGCTTAAGGAGGCTATCAGGTCCCCTCTACGAGCAGTACTTC. The chain recombines TRBV5-4 with TRBJ2-7; perhaps TRBD2 as D (5 bases). Deletions cut 2 bases from V and 3 bases from J, with 21 bases between. The germline CDR1 and CDR2 sequences are SGHNT and YYREEE (reference sequence). The CDR3 is made up of 17 amino acids.